Each of the 21 T cell receptor beta chains below was sequenced from the same sample in a study of T-cell memory formation after mild COVID-19. One entry per CDR3 protein, called by TCRdb with MiXCR from the 5' RACE reads. The data show 250,000 to 350,000 distinct CDR3 sequences, with approximately 15% seen just once and over 20% held by the top ten. The sequencing input was PBMCs or a T cell subset sorted from them (not recorded which). The receptors were sampled from a man younger than 30 who had mild COVID-19 (a few samples of this study predate the infection). Cell type and time point are not known.

This clonotype showed up just a few times. The chain's CDR3 is CASSLGQGMETQYF. CDR3 in DNA: TGCGCCAGCAGCTTGGGACAGGGGATGGAGACCCAGTACTTC. The chain uses TRBV5-1 and TRBJ2-5; 8 bases agree with TRBD1. The V and J ends lost 0 bases and 5 bases, in that order; junction bases with no gene match: 3. Germline assignment: CDR1 SGHRS and CDR2 YFSETQ. This CDR3 has 14 amino acids.

V and J are TRBV4-3 and TRBJ2-7; 7 positions match TRBD2. The CDR3 contains 15 residues. Germline CDR1 LGHNA, CDR2 YSLEER. Trimming at V came to 1 base and at J to 5 bases, leaving 8 bases not matched to a gene. The CDR3 loop reads CASSQGTSLGNEQYF. The CDR3 nucleotides are TGCGCCAGCAGCCAAGGGACTAGTTTAGGAAACGAGCAGTACTTC.

The chain employs TRBV29-1 and TRBJ1-3; D is undetermined. Trimming removed 5 bases at V and 0 bases at J, with 8 bases between. The CDR3 is made up of 13 amino acids. The germline V gene has CDR1 SQVTM and CDR2 ANQGSEA. The CDR3 DNA sequence: TGCAGCGTTCTAGGGAACTCTGGAAACACCATATATTTT. Encoded protein: CSVLGNSGNTIYF.

In its sample, this clonotype was seen many times. V and J are TRBV6-1 and TRBJ2-5; D remains unclear. CDR3 length: 12 amino acids. Germline CDR1 reads MNHNS; CDR2 reads SASEGT. Trimming removed 2 bases from V and 5 bases from J, with 6 bases in between. The chain's CDR3 is CASSEQLETQYF. CDR3 in DNA: TGTGCCAGCAGTGAACAACTGGAGACCCAGTACTTC.

This sequence joins TRBV12-5 and TRBJ2-7; D unresolved. Germline V gives CDR1 LGHNT, CDR2 FRNRAP. V was pared by 10 bases and J by 6 bases, with 13 bases between. The CDR3 totals 11 residues. CDR3 protein: CATLLVVEQYF. Written as DNA, the CDR3 is TGTGCTACCCTTTTGGTAGTCGAGCAGTACTTC.

The chain is built from TRBV20-1 and TRBJ2-5; 8 bases are shared with TRBD1. There are 15 residues in the CDR3. Germline CDR1 reads DFQATT; CDR2 reads SNEGSKA (reference sequence). Trimming took 3 bases from V and 4 from J; bases not matched to a gene: 10. CDR3 in amino acids: CSARGRTGTGETQYF. CDR3 bases: TGCAGTGCTAGGGGTCGGACAGGGACGGGAGAGACCCAGTACTTC.

This clonotype was seen more than once but under ten times. The rearrangement joins TRBV3-1 to TRBJ2-2, with D perhaps matching TRBD1 or TRBD2 (6 bases each). V shed 2 bases and J shed 3 bases, with 7 bases lying between them. CDR3 length: 14 residues. Germline CDR1 and CDR2: LGHDT and YNNKEL (reference sequence). CDR3: CASSQRGDTGELFF. Written as DNA, the CDR3 is TGTGCCAGCAGCCAAAGGGGGGACACCGGGGAGCTGTTTTTT.

The chain links TRBV19 to TRBJ1-1; D ambiguous. The CDR3 has 15 residues. The germline CDR1 and CDR2 sequences are LNHDA and SQIVND (reference sequence). V lost 6 bases, J lost 3 bases, and 17 bases lay in between. The CDR3 sequence is CASSGVGLRDTEAFF. As DNA, the CDR3 is TGTGCCAGTAGCGGGGTGGGTCTCCGGGACACTGAAGCTTTCTTT. The variable domain in full, with the rest retrieved from reference TRBV19 and TRBJ1-1, is DGGITQSPKYLFRKEGQNVTLSCEQNLNHDAMYWYRQDPGQGLRLIYYSQIVNDFQKGDIAEGYSVSREKKESFPLTVTSAQKNPTAFYLCASSGVGLRDTEAFFGQGTRLTVV.

The J gene is TRBJ2-3, the V gene TRBV9; maybe TRBD1 (6 bases). Between the trimmed V and J ends, which lost 5 bases and 6 bases, there was a span of 19 bases. The CDR3 totals 15 residues. The germline gives CDR1 SGDLS, CDR2 YYNGEE. CDR3 DNA: TGTGCCAGCAGTCCCAGGGGCGCAGGGATTGATACGCAGTATTTT. This translates into CASSPRGAGIDTQYF.

This clonotype has a count of ten or more. The CDR3 is CASSFSSGVMSPLHF. In nucleotides, the CDR3 is TGTGCCAGCAGCTTCAGTTCCGGGGTTATGTCACCCCTCCACTTT. This rearrangement joins TRBV5-5 to TRBJ1-6; D gene ambiguous. The CDR3 has 15 residues. Germline values: CDR1 SGHKS, CDR2 YYEKEE (reference sequence). Between the trimmed V and J ends, which lost 2 bases and 10 bases, there was a span of 16 bases.

The rearrangement uses TRBV9 and TRBJ2-1; 10 bases fit TRBD2. Germline V gene data show CDR1 as SGDLS and CDR2 as YYNGEE. With 3 bases clipped from V and 0 bases from J, the junction kept 9 bases outside the gene matches. The CDR3 runs 18 residues. CDR3 amino acids: CASSAGTSAFLSYNEQFF. The CDR3 nucleotides are TGTGCCAGCAGCGCCGGGACTAGCGCCTTTCTCTCCTACAATGAGCAGTTCTTC.

The chain carries TRBV7-9 and TRBJ2-3; 9 nucleotides match TRBD2. After removal of 6 bases from V and 4 bases from J, the junction contained 8 bases not matched to a gene. Germline CDR1 is SEHNR and CDR2 is FQNEAQ (reference sequence). CDR3 length: 15 residues. The CDR3, as DNA: TGTGCCAGCAGTCACGGCGGGGGGGCTGCAGATACGCAGTATTTT. Translating it yields CASSHGGGAADTQYF. Drawing the rest from reference TRBV7-9 and TRBJ2-3, the complete variable domain is DTGVSQNPRHKITKRGQNVTFRCDPISEHNRLYWYRQTLGQGPEFLTYFQNEAQLEKSRLLSDRFSAERPKGSFSTLEIQRTEQGDSAMYLCASSHGGGAADTQYFGPGTRLTVL.

This sequence joins TRBV7-9 and TRBJ2-1; D is perhaps TRBD1 or TRBD2 (5 bases each). The ends were cut back, 6 bases at V and 0 bases at J, with 12 bases in the middle. Per the germline V gene, CDR1 is SEHNR and CDR2 is FQNEAQ (reference sequence). This CDR3 is built from 15 residues. In DNA form, the CDR3 reads TGTGCCAGCAGGGTAAGGGGAGCCTCCTACAATGAGCAGTTCTTC. Its protein product is CASRVRGASYNEQFF.

This chain links TRBV4-3 with TRBJ2-2; the match to TRBD1 covers 9 bases. V gave up 4 bases and J gave up 5 bases; unmatched junction bases: 11. The CDR3 spans 17 residues. Germline assignment: CDR1 LGHNA and CDR2 YSLEER. CDR3 nucleotides: TGCGCCAGCAGCCCAGCTCGGACAGGGGAAAGTACCGGGGAGCTGTTTTTT. Amino acids: CASSPARTGESTGELFF.

Ten or more counts support this clonotype. This chain uses TRBV12-5 with TRBJ2-3; D may be TRBD1 (6 bases). In germline, CDR1 is LGHNT, CDR2 FRNRAP. Deletions cut 6 bases from V and 4 bases from J, with 11 bases between. The length of the CDR3 is 13 residues. Here the CDR3 reads CASGTDRSDTQYF. As DNA, the CDR3 is TGTGCTAGTGGCACTGACAGGTCAGATACGCAGTATTTT. Using reference TRBV12-5 and TRBJ2-3 for the parts outside the CDR3, the full variable domain is DARVTQTPRHKVTEMGQEVTMRCQPILGHNTVFWYRQTMMQGLELLAYFRNRAPLDDSGMPKDRFSAEMPDATLATLKIQPSEPRDSAVYFCASGTDRSDTQYFGPGTRLTVL.

This clonotype was seen more than once but under ten times. The CDR3 nucleotides are TGTGCCAGCAGCCAAGAGAAGGGACGGAGGGGGTACTTC. It translates to CASSQEKGRRGYF. The chain employs TRBV4-2 and TRBJ2-7, with D perhaps TRBD2 (6 bases). V gave up 0 bases and J gave up 12 bases, with 15 bases separating them. The CDR3 is made up of 13 amino acids. CDR1 and CDR2 from the germline V gene are LGHNA and YNFKEQ.

V usage is TRBV9 and J usage is TRBJ2-3; 13 bases fit TRBD2. CDR3 length: 14 amino acids. Per the germline V gene, CDR1 is SGDLS and CDR2 is YYNGEE. V dropped 2 bases and J dropped 6; count of bases not matched to a gene: 0. The CDR3 region is CASSVGLAGDTQYF. CDR3 bases: TGTGCCAGCAGCGTGGGACTAGCGGGGGATACGCAGTATTTT.

This chain connects TRBV5-1 to TRBJ1-2, with D tentatively TRBD1 (5 bases). The V end was cut by 4 bases, the J end by 8 bases, with 18 bases between. The germline gives CDR1 SGHRS, CDR2 YFSETQ. The CDR3 covers 14 residues. In nucleotides, the CDR3 is TGCGCCAGCAGCGACGGAGCGGGGGATCAGGGCTACACCTTC. The encoded protein is CASSDGAGDQGYTF.

V usage is TRBV5-6 and J usage is TRBJ1-3; D is unclear. Germline V lookup: CDR1 SGHDT, CDR2 YYEEEE. The CDR3 has 14 residues. Trimming stripped 1 base from V and 4 bases from J, with 9 bases between. The CDR3 DNA sequence: TGTGCCAGCAGCTTGTGGGCGGGCGGAAACACCATATATTTT. The encoded protein is CASSLWAGGNTIYF.

Only a few counts were recorded for this clonotype. The V and J genes are TRBV18 and TRBJ2-1, with a tentative D call TRBD2 (6 bases). The CDR3 covers 14 residues. V gave up 4 bases and J gave up 5 bases, with 12 bases separating them. Germline CDR1 is KGHSH and CDR2 is LQKENI. As DNA, the CDR3 is TGTGCCAGCTCACAGCCGTGGGGGGACAATGAGCAGTTCTTC. The encoded protein is CASSQPWGDNEQFF. The entire variable domain, with the rest obtained from reference TRBV18 and TRBJ2-1, is as follows: NAGVMQNPRHLVRRRGQEARLRCSPMKGHSHVYWYRQLPEEGLKFMVYLQKENIIDESGMPKERFSAEFPKEGPSILRIQQVVRGDSAAYFCASSQPWGDNEQFFGPGTRLTVL.

This clonotype was observed a few times. The chain combines TRBV29-1 with TRBJ2-7; perhaps TRBD2 as D (5 bases). This CDR3 is 11 amino acids long. Trimming shortened V by 5 bases and J by 4 bases, and 9 bases separated the two germline ends. Per germline, CDR1 SQVTM and CDR2 ANQGSEA. CDR3 bases: TGCAGCGTTTTGTCGGGGTACGAGCAGTACGTC. Translating gives CSVLSGYEQYV.